Listed below are T cell receptor beta chains from one sample, sequenced in a study of T cell responses to AZD1222 COVID-19 vaccine. Some clones are missing from TCRdb's copy, which holds only in-frame ones; the method was immunoSEQ multiplex PCR. The table shows over 100,000 clones, with around nine tenths occurring only once. The sequenced sample was peripheral blood, obtained on day 0 of AZD1222 vaccination. The receptors come from an adult in good health. CDR3s include the opening cysteine and the closing phenylalanine or tryptophan. The D gene is left open where the match is weak. Size is omitted from some rows. Given values are once, few, many or a class for expanded clones.

>TRBV7-8|-|TRBJ1-2|-
CASSLGPNYGYTF
TGTGCCAGCAGCTTAGGACCTAACTATGGCTACACCTTC
>TRBV6-4|-|TRBJ1-2|-
CASSPRGENYGYTF
TGTGCCAGCAGCCCGCGGGGGGAAAACTATGGCTACACCTTC
>TRBV19|-|TRBJ1-1|-
CASSYDTGQKAEAFF
TGTGCCAGTAGTTATGACACAGGCCAGAAGGCTGAAGCTTTCTTT
>TRBV2|-|TRBJ2-7|-
CASRDRITLGYEQYF
TGTGCCAGCAGAGACCGGATAACACTAGGCTACGAGCAGTACTTC
>TRBV5-1|-|TRBJ2-7|TRBD1
CASSLMGQGSYEQYF
TGCGCCAGCAGCTTAATGGGACAGGGATCCTACGAGCAGTACTTC
>TRBV15|-|TRBJ1-2|-
CATSRDRAGPGYGYTF
TGTGCCACCAGCAGAGATAGGGCAGGCCCCGGCTATGGCTACACCTTC
>TRBV19|-|TRBJ1-6|TRBD1
CASSTGTGHNSPLHF
TGTGCCAGTAGTACCGGGACAGGGCACAATTCACCCCTCCACTTT
>TRBV7-2|-|TRBJ2-7|-
CASSLSINSGYEQYF
TGTGCCAGCAGCCTCTCCATAAATTCCGGCTACGAGCAGTACTTC
>TRBV2|once|TRBJ1-1|TRBD1
CASSVKGATEAFF
TGTGCCAGCAGTGTTAAGGGGGCGACTGAAGCTTTCTTT
>TRBV7-2|-|TRBJ2-7|-
CASSLGGFSYEQYF
TGTGCCAGCAGCTTAGGCGGCTTCTCCTACGAGCAGTACTTC
>TRBV7-2|-|TRBJ1-6|-
CASSFQGYNSPLHF
TGTGCCAGCAGCTTCCAGGGATATAATTCACCCCTCCACTTT
>TRBV9|-|TRBJ1-1|-
CASSVASSTEAFF
TGTGCCAGCAGCGTAGCGTCGTCCACTGAAGCTTTCTTT